This is a list of T cell receptor beta chains from one sample in a study of shared clonotypes between healthy human individuals. The data were produced by immunoSEQ multiplex PCR, yet TCRdb's version contains in-frame clones alone and is incomplete. The sample shows approximately 500,000 clones, 60% to 80% of them seen only once. Sequencing used PBMCs. These receptor sequences come from a woman aged 40 to 50 in good health. Some clones in this sample may be carry-over from other donors' samples. Both conserved end residues are part of each CDR3. A D gene is named only where the DNA matches it firmly. A clone size is listed for some rows: how often the clone was seen (once, few, many), or a class if it is expanded.

d_call: NA; clone_size: NA; j_call: TRBJ2-7; v_call: TRBV7-2; cdr3_nt: TGTGCCAGCAGCTTAGTCCAATCCTACGAGCAGTACTTC; cdr3_aa: CASSLVQSYEQYF
d_call: TRBD2; clone_size: NA; j_call: TRBJ2-1; v_call: TRBV5-4; cdr3_nt: TGTGCCAGCAGCTCCCCAGGACTAGCGGGAGGGCCGGAGCAGTTCTTC; cdr3_aa: CASSSPGLAGGPEQFF
d_call: NA; clone_size: NA; j_call: TRBJ2-7; v_call: TRBV2; cdr3_nt: TGTGCCAGCAGCTACTACGGCTACGAGCAGTACTTC; cdr3_aa: CASSYYGYEQYF
d_call: TRBD2; clone_size: NA; j_call: TRBJ2-5; v_call: TRBV5-4; cdr3_nt: TGTGCCAGCAGCTTGGCGGGGCGGGAGGGCCGTAAGACCCAGTACTTC; cdr3_aa: CASSLAGREGRKTQYF
d_call: NA; clone_size: NA; j_call: TRBJ1-1; v_call: TRBV19; cdr3_nt: TGTGCCAGTAGTATTATGGTGGGCACTGAAGCTTTCTTT; cdr3_aa: CASSIMVGTEAFF
d_call: NA; clone_size: once; j_call: TRBJ1-1; v_call: TRBV5-1; cdr3_nt: TGCGCCAGCAGCTCCGGGCCAAGGGTTCGGAACACTGAAGCTTTCTTT; cdr3_aa: CASSSGPRVRNTEAFF
d_call: TRBD1; clone_size: NA; j_call: TRBJ2-1; v_call: TRBV11-3; cdr3_nt: TGTGCCAGCAGCTTAGGACAGGGAAATCACAATGAGCAGTTCTTC; cdr3_aa: CASSLGQGNHNEQFF
d_call: TRBD1; clone_size: NA; j_call: TRBJ2-1; v_call: TRBV5-4; cdr3_nt: TGTGCCAGCAGCTTGGCGGGGATGACAGGGGAGTTCTTC; cdr3_aa: CASSLAGMTGEFF
d_call: NA; clone_size: NA; j_call: TRBJ1-3; v_call: TRBV9; cdr3_nt: TGTGCCAGCAGCGTAGCTTCATCGACGAGGAACTCTGGAAACACCATATATTTT; cdr3_aa: CASSVASSTRNSGNTIYF
d_call: TRBD1; clone_size: NA; j_call: TRBJ2-3; v_call: TRBV2; cdr3_nt: TGTGCCAGAGGGACAGGGGAAGTAGATACGCAGTATTTT; cdr3_aa: CARGTGEVDTQYF
d_call: TRBD2; clone_size: NA; j_call: TRBJ2-5; v_call: TRBV4-1; cdr3_nt: TGCGCCAGCAGCCAAAGGCTAGCGGGAGGGGAGACCCAGTACTTC; cdr3_aa: CASSQRLAGGETQYF
d_call: TRBD2; clone_size: NA; j_call: TRBJ2-1; v_call: TRBV10-3; cdr3_nt: TGTGCCATCAGTGCACTAGCGGGAGTTGAGAATGAGCAGTTCTTC; cdr3_aa: CAISALAGVENEQFF
d_call: NA; clone_size: NA; j_call: TRBJ2-5; v_call: TRBV28; cdr3_nt: TGTGCCAGCAGTTCTACGACCCAGTACTTC; cdr3_aa: CASSSTTQYF
d_call: NA; clone_size: NA; j_call: TRBJ1-5; v_call: TRBV19; cdr3_nt: TGTGCCAGTAGTATCCCCACCGCTCGGCCCCAGCATTTT; cdr3_aa: CASSIPTARPQHF
d_call: TRBD2; clone_size: NA; j_call: TRBJ2-3; v_call: TRBV6-5; cdr3_nt: TGTGCCAGCAGTTATGGCGGGAGGAGCGCAGATACGCAGTATTTT; cdr3_aa: CASSYGGRSADTQYF
d_call: TRBD2; clone_size: NA; j_call: TRBJ2-7; v_call: TRBV27; cdr3_nt: TGTGCCAGCAGTTTATGGGGATTCTCCTCGGGAGGGCCGGGGGAGCAGTACTTC; cdr3_aa: CASSLWGFSSGGPGEQYF
d_call: TRBD1; clone_size: NA; j_call: TRBJ1-4; v_call: TRBV6-5; cdr3_nt: TGTGCCAGCACCCGGACAGGGTATGAAAAACTGTTTTTT; cdr3_aa: CASTRTGYEKLFF
d_call: NA; clone_size: NA; j_call: TRBJ1-5; v_call: TRBV15; cdr3_nt: TGTGCCACCAGCAGAGATGTGCAGTCGGGGCCAGGGCAGCCCCAGCATTTT; cdr3_aa: CATSRDVQSGPGQPQHF
d_call: NA; clone_size: NA; j_call: TRBJ1-6; v_call: TRBV28; cdr3_nt: TGTGCCAGCAGACGTCCACGGGTCAATTCACCCCTCCACTTT; cdr3_aa: CASRRPRVNSPLHF
d_call: NA; clone_size: few; j_call: TRBJ2-6; v_call: TRBV5-1; cdr3_nt: TGCGCCAGCAGCCCTGACACGTCTGGGGCCAACGTCCTGACTTTC; cdr3_aa: CASSPDTSGANVLTF
d_call: TRBD1; clone_size: NA; j_call: TRBJ1-2; v_call: TRBV7-2; cdr3_nt: TGTGCCAGCAGCCCGGACAGGGGGCTAGGAGGCTACACCTTC; cdr3_aa: CASSPDRGLGGYTF
d_call: NA; clone_size: NA; j_call: TRBJ2-7; v_call: TRBV30; cdr3_nt: TGTGCCTGGAGTGTGGGTCCGGGCGAGCAGTACTTC; cdr3_aa: CAWSVGPGEQYF
d_call: TRBD1; clone_size: NA; j_call: TRBJ1-1; v_call: TRBV19; cdr3_nt: TGTGCCAGTAGCAGGACAGGGGGGAAGAACACTGAAGCTTTCTTT; cdr3_aa: CASSRTGGKNTEAFF
d_call: NA; clone_size: NA; j_call: TRBJ2-1; v_call: TRBV14; cdr3_nt: TGTGCCAGCAGTGAGGGATTAGAGCAGTTCTTC; cdr3_aa: CASSEGLEQFF
d_call: TRBD2; clone_size: NA; j_call: TRBJ2-1; v_call: TRBV7-9; cdr3_nt: TGTGCCAGCAGCCGCGAGCTAGCGGCTCTCAATGAGCAGTTCTTC; cdr3_aa: CASSRELAALNEQFF
d_call: NA; clone_size: NA; j_call: TRBJ2-7; v_call: TRBV28; cdr3_nt: TGTGCCAGCAGTGACAAAGACTACGAGCAGTACTTC; cdr3_aa: CASSDKDYEQYF
d_call: NA; clone_size: NA; j_call: TRBJ2-7; v_call: TRBV5-1; cdr3_nt: TGCGCCAGCAGCCGTACACAGGGCCTATCCTACGAGCAGTACTTC; cdr3_aa: CASSRTQGLSYEQYF
d_call: NA; clone_size: few; j_call: TRBJ2-3; v_call: TRBV7-3; cdr3_nt: TGTGCCAGCAGCTTACCCCCGGGTACGCAGTATTTT; cdr3_aa: CASSLPPGTQYF
d_call: NA; clone_size: NA; j_call: TRBJ2-3; v_call: TRBV29-1; cdr3_nt: TGCAGCGTTGCTCCAGATACGCAGTATTTT; cdr3_aa: CSVAPDTQYF
d_call: NA; clone_size: NA; j_call: TRBJ1-2; v_call: TRBV28; cdr3_nt: TGTGCCAGCAGTGGATCAGGGGTGGGTGGCTACACCTTC; cdr3_aa: CASSGSGVGGYTF
d_call: NA; clone_size: NA; j_call: TRBJ2-2; v_call: TRBV28; cdr3_nt: TGTGCCAGCAGTTTATTTAGGGGGTCCGGGGAGCTGTTTTTT; cdr3_aa: CASSLFRGSGELFF
d_call: TRBD2; clone_size: NA; j_call: TRBJ2-1; v_call: TRBV19; cdr3_nt: TGTGCCAGTAGTCCAGGGGGACTAGCGGGGTGGCAGTTCTTC; cdr3_aa: CASSPGGLAGWQFF
d_call: NA; clone_size: many; j_call: TRBJ2-6; v_call: TRBV5-4; cdr3_nt: TGTGCCAGCAGCTACCTTCTCTCTGGGGCCAACGTCCTGACTTTC; cdr3_aa: CASSYLLSGANVLTF
d_call: NA; clone_size: NA; j_call: TRBJ1-1; v_call: TRBV28; cdr3_nt: TGTGCCAGCAGCCCCCGATCACGTATCCCCACTGAAGCTTTCTTT; cdr3_aa: CASSPRSRIPTEAFF
d_call: NA; clone_size: once; j_call: TRBJ2-7; v_call: TRBV5-1; cdr3_nt: TGCGCCAGCAGCGTCGAAGCCCGCTCCTACGAGCAGTACTTC; cdr3_aa: CASSVEARSYEQYF
d_call: NA; clone_size: NA; j_call: TRBJ2-1; v_call: TRBV7-7; cdr3_nt: TGTGCTAGCAGCTTATCACCAGGCGGGTACAATGAGCAGTTCTTC; cdr3_aa: CASSLSPGGYNEQFF
d_call: TRBD2; clone_size: NA; j_call: TRBJ2-1; v_call: TRBV7-3; cdr3_nt: TGTGCCAGCAGATTGAAAGGACTAGCGATCGATGAGCAGTTCTTC; cdr3_aa: CASRLKGLAIDEQFF
d_call: TRBD1; clone_size: few; j_call: TRBJ1-3; v_call: TRBV30; cdr3_nt: TGTGCCTGGAGTGTACGTGACAGGGGAAAAAACACCATATATTTT; cdr3_aa: CAWSVRDRGKNTIYF
d_call: NA; clone_size: NA; j_call: TRBJ2-2; v_call: TRBV28; cdr3_nt: TGTGCCAGCACTCCTCAGGGCTCCGGGGAGCTGTTTTTT; cdr3_aa: CASTPQGSGELFF
d_call: NA; clone_size: NA; j_call: TRBJ1-2; v_call: TRBV18; cdr3_nt: TGTGCCAGCTCACCGCCTAACTATGGCTACACCTTC; cdr3_aa: CASSPPNYGYTF
d_call: NA; clone_size: NA; j_call: TRBJ2-2; v_call: TRBV7-6; cdr3_nt: TGTGCCAGCAGCTTAGCGGCGGCTTCGAACACCGGGGAGCTGTTTTTT; cdr3_aa: CASSLAAASNTGELFF
d_call: NA; clone_size: NA; j_call: TRBJ1-1; v_call: TRBV6-5; cdr3_nt: TGTGCCAGCAGTTACGTTCCGGGGTTCACTGAAGCTTTCTTT; cdr3_aa: CASSYVPGFTEAFF
d_call: NA; clone_size: NA; j_call: TRBJ1-1; v_call: TRBV28; cdr3_nt: TGTGCCAGCAGTTTAATGGGCACTGAAGCTTTCTTT; cdr3_aa: CASSLMGTEAFF
d_call: NA; clone_size: NA; j_call: TRBJ2-3; v_call: TRBV5-1; cdr3_nt: TGCGCCAGCAGCTCCGGGGCCGCAGATACGCAGTATTTT; cdr3_aa: CASSSGAADTQYF
d_call: TRBD1; clone_size: NA; j_call: TRBJ2-7; v_call: TRBV4-3; cdr3_nt: TGCGCCAGCAGCCAAGGGTTGGGGACAGGGACTGGCTACGAGCAGTACTTC; cdr3_aa: CASSQGLGTGTGYEQYF
d_call: NA; clone_size: NA; j_call: TRBJ2-7; v_call: TRBV23-1; cdr3_nt: TGCGCCAGCAGATACGGACAGTTCTACGAGCAGTACTTC; cdr3_aa: CASRYGQFYEQYF
d_call: NA; clone_size: NA; j_call: TRBJ2-3; v_call: TRBV25-1; cdr3_nt: TGTGCCAGTGAGACCGGCACAGATACGCAGTATTTT; cdr3_aa: CASETGTDTQYF
d_call: NA; clone_size: NA; j_call: TRBJ1-1; v_call: TRBV19; cdr3_nt: TGTGCCAGTAGTACCGCACTTTCTCGAACTGAAGCTTTCTTT; cdr3_aa: CASSTALSRTEAFF
d_call: NA; clone_size: NA; j_call: TRBJ2-6; v_call: TRBV7-3; cdr3_nt: TGTGCCAGCAGCCCCCTAGGCTCTGGGGCCAACGTCCTGACTTTC; cdr3_aa: CASSPLGSGANVLTF
d_call: NA; clone_size: NA; j_call: TRBJ1-2; v_call: TRBV7-2; cdr3_nt: TGTGCCAGCAGCCAGGACAGCTATGGCTACACCTTC; cdr3_aa: CASSQDSYGYTF
d_call: NA; clone_size: once; j_call: TRBJ1-5; v_call: TRBV18; cdr3_nt: TGTGCCAGCTCACCCGGCTCGGTTCAGCCCCAGCATTTT; cdr3_aa: CASSPGSVQPQHF
d_call: TRBD1; clone_size: few; j_call: TRBJ1-6; v_call: TRBV6-4; cdr3_nt: TGTGCCAGCACTTTTGGGGGACAGGGTGGTCCGCGGTCCTATAATTCACCCCTCCACTTT; cdr3_aa: CASTFGGQGGPRSYNSPLHF
d_call: NA; clone_size: many; j_call: TRBJ1-4; v_call: TRBV16; cdr3_nt: TGTGCCAGCAGCCAATCTACCGGGACCGGGGGTGAAAAACTGTTTTTT; cdr3_aa: CASSQSTGTGGEKLFF